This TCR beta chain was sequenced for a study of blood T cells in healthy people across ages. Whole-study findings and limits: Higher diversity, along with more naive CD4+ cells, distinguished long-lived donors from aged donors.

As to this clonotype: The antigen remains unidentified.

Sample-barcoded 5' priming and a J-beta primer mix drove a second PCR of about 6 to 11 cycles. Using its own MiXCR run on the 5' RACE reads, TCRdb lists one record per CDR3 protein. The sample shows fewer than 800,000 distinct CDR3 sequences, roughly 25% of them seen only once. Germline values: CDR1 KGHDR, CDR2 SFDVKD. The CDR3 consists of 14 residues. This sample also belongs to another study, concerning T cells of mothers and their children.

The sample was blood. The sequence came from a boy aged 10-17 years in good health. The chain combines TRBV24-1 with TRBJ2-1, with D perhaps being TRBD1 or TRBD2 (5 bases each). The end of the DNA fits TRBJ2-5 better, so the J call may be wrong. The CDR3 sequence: CATSDWDGQETQYF. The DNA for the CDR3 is TGTGCCACCAGTGATTGGGACGGTCAAGAGACCCAGTACTTC.